Sequencing of this TCR beta chain was carried out in a study of blood T cell repertoires in COVID-19. Study-wide background: Sites in the United States, Italy and Spain provided acute and convalescent COVID-19 samples. Sample material is recorded as cDNA or gDNA derived from T cells, B-cell-depleted T cells, or PBMCs.

The CDR3 is 15 amino acids. The V end lost 3 bases, the J end lost 9 bases, and 18 bases lay between the germline ends. In the original processing: How many nucleated cells were present was estimated from reference gene primer amplification. Some clones are missing from TCRdb's copy, which holds only in-frame ones; the method was immunoSEQ multiplex PCR. That table is the source of V, J and clone size, and D and trimming were worked out from the DNA. Of about 140,000 clones listed, about 90% are singletons. The specimen sequenced was peripheral blood. This receptor was identified in a man in his fifties or sixties with active or convalescent COVID-19. The chain joins TRBV23-1 to TRBJ1-3; perhaps TRBD1 as D (6 bases). TRBV23-1 is treated as an ORF (open reading frame) with a function not yet certain. CDR3 DNA: TGCGCCAGCAGTCATCCGGGGACACCTATCACCACCATATATTTT. Encoded protein: CASSHPGTPITTIYF.